Below are 2 T cell receptor beta chains sequenced from a single sample in a study of CD8 T cells in Susac syndrome. RNA totalling about 0.45 to 1 ug underwent reverse transcription with random hexamers. Each CDR3 protein is one row after TCRdb ran MiXCR on the immunoSEQ multiplex PCR reads. There are roughly 250,000 distinct CDR3 sequences in the sample; 90% to 96% occur only once, and 0.1% lies in the top ten. Sequencing used CD4+ T cells from PBMCs. These receptors all come from a human donor with Susac syndrome.

Here the CDR3 reads CATSGSQVAKNIQYF. The CDR3 DNA sequence: TGTGCCACCAGCGGGTCACAGGTAGCCAAAAACATTCAGTACTTC. The V and J genes are TRBV15 and TRBJ2-4; TRBD1 might be the D (5 bases). Looked up from germline, CDR1 is LNHNV and CDR2 is YYDKDF (reference sequence). V was clipped by 5 bases and J by 0 bases, with 11 bases between them. The CDR3 spans 15 residues.

In this sample, this clonotype turned up once. The V call is TRBV29-1, the J call TRBJ2-3; D unclear. Trimming took 0 bases from V and 3 from J, leaving 19 bases between them. Germline V CDR1 and CDR2: SQVTM, ANQGSEA. The CDR3 has 17 residues. The DNA of the CDR3 is TGCAGCGTTGAAGATCTGCGGCTTTCAATCGCAACAGATACGCAGTATTTT. Encoded protein: CSVEDLRLSIATDTQYF.